The 26 T cell receptor beta chains in this list originate from one sample, sequenced in a study of spatial heterogeneity in lung cancer. Time point reported: sample taken at primary tumor resection. Frozen PBMC, nontumor lung or tumor provided whole RNA, which was sequenced unsorted. TCRdb reanalysed the 5' RACE reads using MiXCR and keeps one entry per CDR3 protein. Of around 92,000 distinct CDR3 sequences detected, 10% to 15% appear once; the ten largest clones hold about 38%. Sequencing was performed on PBMCs, taken at surgery. These receptors came from a male donor with early-stage non-small cell lung cancer.

This clonotype has just a few counts. The chain combines TRBV20-1 with TRBJ2-3; no definite D call. CDR1 is DFQATT, CDR2 SNEGSKA, per germline (reference sequence). The CDR3 consists of 12 residues. The V and J ends lost 4 bases and 3 bases respectively, with 8 bases between them. CDR3: CSATVTTDTQYF. DNA for the CDR3: TGCAGTGCTACCGTTACTACAGATACGCAGTATTTT.

This clonotype was detected only a few times. The gene calls are TRBV11-3 and TRBJ2-1; D may be TRBD2 (5 bases). Trimming removed 3 bases at V and 4 bases at J, with 13 bases between. The CDR3 loop spans 15 amino acids. Germline-derived CDR1 and CDR2 are SGHNT and YENEEA. The CDR3 DNA sequence: TGTGCCAGCAGCTTTCGTGGACTCGATTACAATGAGCAGTTCTTC. Its protein product is CASSFRGLDYNEQFF.

The chain is built from TRBV7-9 and TRBJ2-3; 10 nucleotides align to TRBD2. Trimming took 3 bases from V and 0 from J; bases not matched to a gene: 3. This CDR3 region has 16 residues. CDR1 is SEHNR and CDR2 is FQNEAQ in the germline V gene (reference sequence). In nucleotides, the CDR3 is TGTGCCAGCAGCTTGGGACTAGCGCTAAGCACAGATACGCAGTATTTT. Amino acids: CASSLGLALSTDTQYF.

This chain joins TRBV29-1 and TRBJ2-1; D not resolved. Germline CDR1 reads SQVTM; CDR2 reads ANQGSEA. With 2 bases removed from V and 2 bases from J, the gap between germline ends came to 10 bases. There are 14 residues in the CDR3. CDR3 residues: CSVEPRQAYNEQFF. For the CDR3, the DNA is TGCAGCGTTGAACCCCGGCAGGCCTACAATGAGCAGTTCTTC.

This sequence joins TRBV20-1 and TRBJ2-3; 8 bases map to TRBD2. The CDR3 sequence is 13 residues long. V dropped 3 bases and J dropped 3; count of bases not matched to a gene: 2. Germline loops: CDR1 DFQATT, CDR2 SNEGSKA (reference sequence). For the CDR3, the DNA is TGCAGTGCTAGGCAGCGGGGGACAGATACGCAGTATTTT. This encodes CSARQRGTDTQYF.

This clonotype was counted only a few times. This chain links TRBV21-1 with TRBJ1-4; the tabulated D call, TRBD1, remains unverified against the DNA. TRBV21-1 is a recognized pseudogene. The CDR3 totals 16 residues. CDR3 in DNA: TGTGCCAGCAGCAAGACAGGGCGATCAACTAATGAAAAACTGTTTTTT. Translating gives CASSKTGRSTNEKLFF.

This clonotype was seen more than once but under ten times. V gene TRBV10-2 combines with J gene TRBJ2-3; a weak D match, TRBD2 (7 bases). Germline V gene sequence: CDR1 WSHSY, CDR2 SAAADI. The V end was cut by 4 bases, the J end by 5 bases, with 16 bases between. The CDR3 extends over 15 amino acids. The CDR3 is CASSARAGAGDTQYF. The CDR3 nucleotides read TGCGCCAGCAGTGCTAGGGCGGGGGCGGGAGATACGCAGTATTTT.

In DNA form, the CDR3 reads TGCAGCGCCAAGCGGGGTACGGGCAATCAGCCCCAGCATTTT. Protein product: CSAKRGTGNQPQHF. The chain combines TRBV20-1 with TRBJ1-5; D gene uncertain. In germline, CDR1 is DFQATT, CDR2 SNEGSKA (reference sequence). The CDR3 contains 14 residues.

This clonotype occurred a few times. The chain carries TRBV6-1 and TRBJ2-7; a possible D gene is TRBD1 (5 bases). CDR1 and CDR2 from the germline V gene are MNHNS and SASEGT. The CDR3 is 14 amino acids. V was clipped by 5 bases and J by 2 bases, with 13 bases between them. The CDR3 here is CASSLRTSTYEQYF. The DNA of the CDR3 is TGTGCCAGCAGTCTCCGGACATCTACCTACGAGCAGTACTTC.

Only a few counts were recorded for this clonotype. The V and J genes are TRBV14 and TRBJ1-5, with D perhaps TRBD1 (6 bases). The CDR3 runs to 18 residues. The germline V gene has CDR1 SGHDN and CDR2 FVKESK. Deletions cut 1 base from V and 4 bases from J, with 20 bases between. Here the CDR3 DNA reads TGTGCCAGCAGCCAAGGCTCCTGGACAGAAAGGAGTAATCAGCCCCAGCATTTT. This codes for CASSQGSWTERSNQPQHF.

CDR3 loop: CASSPGQGRSGRATDTQYF. The DNA of the CDR3 is TGTGCCAGCAGCCCGGGACAGGGGAGGAGCGGGAGGGCGACAGATACGCAGTATTTT. The chain combines TRBV5-4 with TRBJ2-3, with D possibly being TRBD1 or TRBD2 (10 bases each). This CDR3 spans 19 amino acids. V was shortened by 4 bases and J by 3 bases, with 27 bases between the two germline ends. The germline CDR1 and CDR2 sequences are SGHNT and YYREEE (reference sequence).

This clonotype was seen many times. Here the CDR3 reads CASSSTPGQGASGYTF. For the CDR3, the DNA is TGTGCCAGCAGCTCAACGCCGGGACAGGGGGCCAGTGGCTACACCTTC. The V call is TRBV5-6, the J call TRBJ1-2, with 12 bases identical to TRBD1. V shed 3 bases and J 7 bases; nucleotides not matched to a gene: 10. Per germline, CDR1 SGHDT and CDR2 YYEEEE. This CDR3 has 16 amino acids.

V gene TRBV18 combines with J gene TRBJ2-3; no firm D call. The germline V gene has CDR1 KGHSH and CDR2 LQKENI. CDR3 size: 16 residues. Trimming pared 2 bases from V and 0 bases from J, leaving 12 bases between. The CDR3 region is CASSPVWAESTDTQYF. The CDR3 DNA reads as TGTGCCAGCTCACCAGTTTGGGCAGAGAGCACAGATACGCAGTATTTT.

This clonotype was recorded a few times. The rearrangement links TRBV19 to TRBJ2-7, with D possibly TRBD1 on 5 matching bases. The V end lost 5 bases, the J end lost 4 bases, and 21 bases lay between the germline ends. There are 16 residues in the CDR3. Looked up from germline, CDR1 is LNHDA and CDR2 is SQIVND (reference sequence). This CDR3 reads CASSAAPTVVAYEQYF. As DNA, the CDR3 is TGTGCCAGTAGTGCCGCACCGACAGTGGTAGCTTACGAGCAGTACTTC.

This clonotype was recorded a few times. The rearrangement joins TRBV27 to TRBJ1-2, with D maybe TRBD1 (5 bases). The V end lost 3 bases, the J end lost 3 bases, and 8 bases lay between the germline ends. CDR1 and CDR2 (germline): MNHEY, SMNVEV (reference sequence). The CDR3 length is 13 residues. The CDR3 here is CASSFRQYYGYTF. CDR3 in DNA: TGTGCCAGCAGTTTCAGACAGTACTATGGCTACACCTTC.

This clonotype was seen at least ten times. This chain joins TRBV25-1 and TRBJ1-1; D gene ambiguous. Per germline, CDR1 MGHDK and CDR2 SYGVNS. The CDR3 is made up of 14 amino acids. Trimming left V 0 bases short and J 8 bases short, with 13 bases between. CDR3 DNA: TGTGCCAGCAGTGAATATTCGTCGACCGCCGAAGCTTTCTTT. This sequence encodes CASSEYSSTAEAFF. The variable domain in full, completed from reference TRBV25-1 and TRBJ1-1, reads EADIYQTPRYLVIGTGKKITLECSQTMGHDKMYWYQQDPGMELHLIHYSYGVNSTEKGDLSSESTVSRIRTEHFPLTLESARPSHTSQYLCASSEYSSTAEAFFGQGTRLTVV.

The sample holds many counts of this clonotype. The chain recombines TRBV28 with TRBJ1-2, with TRBD1 as a possible D gene (5 bases). Germline CDR1 MDHEN, CDR2 SYDVKM. The CDR3 has 14 residues. V shed 5 bases and J shed 3 bases, with 13 bases lying between them. CDR3 in amino acids: CASSILVQDYGYTF. The CDR3 DNA sequence: TGTGCCAGCAGTATCCTCGTACAGGACTATGGCTACACCTTC.

The sample holds a few counts of this clonotype. V gene TRBV5-1 combines with J gene TRBJ2-7; the match to TRBD2 covers 13 bases. The V gene end was trimmed by 5 bases and the J gene end by 0 bases; junction bases not matched to a gene: 5. This CDR3 comprises 16 residues. Germline-derived CDR1 and CDR2 are SGHRS and YFSETQ. The CDR3 nucleotides read TGCGCCAGCAGGACTGGACTAGCGGGGGTCTCCTACGAGCAGTACTTC. Encoded protein: CASRTGLAGVSYEQYF.

In its sample, this clonotype was seen a few times. The chain combines TRBV5-8 with TRBJ1-1, with D tentatively TRBD1 (6 bases). Between the trimmed V and J ends, which lost 4 bases and 1 base, there was a span of 14 bases. The germline CDR1 and CDR2 sequences are SGHTS and YDEGEE. CDR3 length: 15 residues. CDR3 sequence: CASSKRTGANTEAFF. The DNA for the CDR3 is TGTGCCAGCAGCAAAAGGACGGGGGCGAACACTGAAGCTTTCTTT.

The chain employs TRBV25-1 and TRBJ2-3, with D possibly TRBD2 on 6 matching bases. V dropped 3 bases and J dropped 4 bases, with 11 bases sitting between them. The CDR3 covers 14 residues. Germline assignment: CDR1 MGHDK and CDR2 SYGVNS. The CDR3 DNA reads TGTGCCAGCAGTGACGCTGGGAGGCCAGATACGCAGTATTTT. Translating it yields CASSDAGRPDTQYF.

This clonotype was detected a few times. The genes are TRBV7-9 and TRBJ2-5; D gene uncertain. This CDR3 contains 13 residues. Germline-derived CDR1 and CDR2 are SEHNR and FQNEAQ (reference sequence). The V and J ends lost 5 bases and 4 bases respectively, with 11 bases between them. CDR3 in DNA: TGTGCCAGCAGCCCAGTCGGTGGAGAGACCCAGTACTTC. Protein sequence: CASSPVGGETQYF.

The chain employs TRBV11-2 and TRBJ2-7; tentatively, D is TRBD1 or TRBD2 (5 bases each). V was cut by 2 bases and J by 2 bases, with 10 bases left in between. Germline V CDR1 and CDR2: SGHAT, FQNNGV. CDR3 length: 14 residues. This CDR3 is CASSLTPGPYEQYF. The CDR3 bases are TGTGCCAGCAGCTTAACCCCGGGGCCCTACGAGCAGTACTTC.

The rearrangement uses TRBV9 and TRBJ1-4; D is unresolved. The V end was cut by 0 bases, the J end by 3 bases, with 9 bases between. The CDR3 has 15 residues. Germline V gene data show CDR1 as SGDLS and CDR2 as YYNGEE. CDR3: CASSVAPRSNEKLFF. In DNA, the CDR3 is TGTGCCAGCAGCGTAGCTCCAAGATCTAATGAAAAACTGTTTTTT.

This clonotype was counted between two and nine times. This chain links TRBV28 with TRBJ2-5; maybe TRBD2 (6 bases). V lost 3 bases to trimming and J lost 2 bases, with 10 bases between them. The V gene's germline CDR1 is MDHEN and CDR2 SYDVKM. This CDR3 region has 14 residues. This CDR3 is CASSFQSGQETQYF. The DNA of the CDR3 is TGTGCCAGCAGTTTTCAAAGCGGGCAAGAGACCCAGTACTTC.

This clonotype has a count of ten or more. V and J are TRBV5-1 and TRBJ2-5, with 7 positions matching TRBD2. There are 14 residues in the CDR3. Germline V gene lookup returns CDR1 SGHRS and CDR2 YFSETQ. V gave up 3 bases and J gave up 2 bases; unmatched junction bases: 4. The CDR3 DNA sequence: TGCGCCAGCAGCTCTTCTAGCGGTCAAGAGACCCAGTACTTC. Protein: CASSSSSGQETQYF. Full variable domain (rest looked up from reference TRBV5-1 and TRBJ2-5): KAGVTQTPRYLIKTRGQQVTLSCSPISGHRSVSWYQQTPGQGLQFLFEYFSETQRNKGNFPGRFSGRQFSNSRSEMNVSTLELGDSALYLCASSSSSGQETQYFGPGTRLLVL.

The CDR3 DNA reads TGTGCCAGCAGCTCAGCGGCGTACGAGCAGTACTTC. This sequence encodes CASSSAAYEQYF. The chain employs TRBV13 and TRBJ2-7, with D perhaps TRBD2 (5 bases). CDR3 size: 12 residues. Per the germline V gene, CDR1 is PRHDT and CDR2 is FYEKMQ (reference sequence). Trimming shortened V by 4 bases and J by 4 bases, and 8 bases separated the two germline ends. Variable domain in full (rest from reference TRBV13 and TRBJ2-7): AAGVIQSPRHLIKEKRETATLKCYPIPRHDTVYWYQQGPGQDPQFLISFYEKMQSDKGSIPDRFSAQQFSDYHSELNMSSLELGDSALYFCASSSAAYEQYFGPGTRLTVT.